This passage covers 15 T cell receptor beta chains from one sample sequenced in a study of spatial heterogeneity in lung cancer. TCRdb fed the 5' RACE reads into MiXCR, producing one record per CDR3 protein. The table includes just over 75,000 distinct CDR3 sequences, around 7.3% detected once. Stated time point: sample taken at primary tumor resection. This material consisted of PBMCs, taken at surgery. The receptors come from a male donor with early-stage non-small cell lung cancer.

There are many counts of this clonotype. The CDR3 here is CASSPGSSGRELFF. In DNA, the CDR3 is TGTGCCAGCAGCCCAGGATCTAGCGGGAGAGAGCTGTTTTTT. V is TRBV7-2 and J is TRBJ2-2, with 10 bases aligning to TRBD2. V gave up 5 bases and J gave up 11 bases; unmatched junction bases: 8. The V gene's germline CDR1 is SGHTA and CDR2 FQGNSA. This CDR3 contains 14 residues.

Ten or more counts support this clonotype. The chain carries TRBV18 and TRBJ2-7; weak D call: TRBD1 (5 bases). The V gene's germline CDR1 is KGHSH and CDR2 LQKENI. The CDR3 totals 12 residues. Deletions cut 5 bases from V and 7 bases from J, with 12 bases between. The CDR3: CASSSQAGEQYF. The CDR3 bases are TGTGCCAGCTCATCACAGGCTGGTGAGCAGTACTTC.

This clonotype was observed many times. This sequence joins TRBV29-1 and TRBJ1-1, with D tentatively TRBD1 (6 bases). The V end was cut by 7 bases, the J end by 2 bases, with 8 bases between. The CDR3 sequence is 11 residues long. Germline CDR1 and CDR2: SQVTM and ANQGSEA. The CDR3 is CSAGTNTEAFF. DNA for the CDR3: TGCAGCGCCGGGACAAACACTGAAGCTTTCTTT.

This clonotype came up many times. V and J are TRBV29-1 and TRBJ1-2; no definite D call. Trimming took 4 bases from V and 9 from J, leaving 9 bases between them. Germline CDR1 SQVTM, CDR2 ANQGSEA. This CDR3 is built from 10 residues. The CDR3 protein is CSVAAGSYTF. In DNA, the CDR3 is TGCAGCGTTGCCGCCGGAAGCTACACCTTC.

This clonotype was observed at least ten times. This rearrangement joins TRBV28 to TRBJ2-1; 7 bases align to TRBD1. This CDR3 is built from 13 residues. The V and J ends lost 6 bases and 7 bases, in that order; junction bases with no gene match: 6. CDR1 is MDHEN, CDR2 SYDVKM, per germline. In DNA, the CDR3 is TGTGCCAGCAGGTCGGGACAGCTAAATGAGCAGTTCTTC. It yields the protein CASRSGQLNEQFF.

This clonotype was found once. V and J are TRBV27 and TRBJ1-1, with D uncertain. The CDR3 has 13 amino acids. V was clipped by 3 bases and J by 0 bases, with 5 bases between them. CDR1 and CDR2 (germline): MNHEY, SMNVEV (reference sequence). In DNA form, the CDR3 reads TGTGCCAGCAGTTTTTGGCTGAACACTGAAGCTTTCTTT. This translates into CASSFWLNTEAFF.

This clonotype was found many times. The rearrangement joins TRBV2 to TRBJ2-1; 9 bases align to TRBD1. The J segment lost 8 bases and the V segment lost 6 bases, leaving 2 bases of the junction unmatched. This CDR3 spans 12 amino acids. Germline assignment: CDR1 SNHLY and CDR2 FYNNEI. The CDR3 nucleotides are TGTGCCAGCAGGGACAGGGGTGATGAGCAGTTCTTC. Translating it yields CASRDRGDEQFF.

This clonotype was picked up many times. The chain carries TRBV5-1 and TRBJ2-7, with D hard to call. The CDR3 has 15 amino acids. Germline V gene lookup returns CDR1 SGHRS and CDR2 YFSETQ. Deletions cut 0 bases from V and 2 bases from J, with 12 bases between. The chain's CDR3 is CASSLVSGSTYEQYF. The CDR3 region has the DNA TGCGCCAGCAGCTTGGTTTCGGGTAGCACCTACGAGCAGTACTTC.

This clonotype was detected many times. This chain uses TRBV28 with TRBJ2-3; D unclear. The CDR3 sequence is 16 residues long. The germline gives CDR1 MDHEN, CDR2 SYDVKM. The V end lost 5 bases, the J end lost 4 bases, and 19 bases lay between the germline ends. As DNA, the CDR3 is TGTGCCAGCAGTCCCGTGGGCAGACTCGAGGCAGATACGCAGTATTTT. This encodes CASSPVGRLEADTQYF.

This clonotype has ten or more counts. The rearrangement links TRBV7-2 to TRBJ2-4; tentatively, D is TRBD1 (5 bases). From germline, CDR1 is SGHTA and CDR2 FQGNSA. V was trimmed by 1 base and J by 5 bases, leaving 12 bases between them. The CDR3 extends over 15 amino acids. The CDR3 nucleotides are TGTGCCAGCAGCTTAGAGGGCAGGGCGGAAAACATTCAGTACTTC. Translation gives CASSLEGRAENIQYF.

This clonotype has only a few counts. The V call is TRBV7-3, the J call TRBJ2-3, with D tentatively TRBD2 (7 bases). The CDR3 spans 15 residues. The V gene's germline CDR1 is SGHTA and CDR2 FQGTGA. Trimming took 5 bases from V and 1 from J, leaving 13 bases between them. The chain's CDR3 is CASSPGGAGTDTQYF. In nucleotides, the CDR3 is TGTGCCAGCAGCCCGGGGGGCGCGGGCACAGATACGCAGTATTTT.

This clonotype was observed many times. The gene calls are TRBV29-1 and TRBJ1-4; possibly TRBD1 for D (5 bases). Germline V gene sequence: CDR1 SQVTM, CDR2 ANQGSEA. With 3 bases removed from V and 8 bases from J, the gap between germline ends came to 16 bases. The CDR3 consists of 14 residues. CDR3: CSVEFIGVKEKLFF. Written as DNA, the CDR3 is TGCAGCGTTGAGTTCATAGGGGTGAAAGAAAAACTGTTTTTT.

This clonotype was counted at least ten times. The chain couples TRBV3-1 to TRBJ2-4, with D possibly called TRBD1 or TRBD2 (5 bases each). Trimming removed 0 bases at V and 12 bases at J, with 18 bases between. CDR3 length equals 15 residues. Germline CDR1 is LGHDT and CDR2 is YNNKEL (reference sequence). The CDR3 DNA reads TGTGCCAGCAGCCAAGATTTGGCTAGTGGGGGACCTCAGTACTTC. Amino acids: CASSQDLASGGPQYF.

The V and J genes are TRBV11-3 and TRBJ2-1; 10 bases are shared with TRBD2. CDR1 is SGHNT and CDR2 is YENEEA in the germline V gene. The length of the CDR3 is 15 residues. With V trimmed by 4 bases and J by 5 bases, 5 bases remained unmatched. The CDR3 DNA reads TGTGCCAGCAGCTCTCGGACTAGCGGTCACAATGAGCAGTTCTTC. Protein sequence: CASSSRTSGHNEQFF.

In this sample, this clonotype turned up many times. The CDR3 loop reads CASSLAGPPEFEQFF. In nucleotides, the CDR3 is TGCGCCAGCAGCTTGGCGGGACCCCCGGAGTTCGAGCAGTTCTTC. The chain recombines TRBV5-1 with TRBJ2-1, with D perhaps given as TRBD1 or TRBD2 (5 bases each). The ends were cut back, 0 bases at V and 10 bases at J, with 17 bases in the middle. The germline V gene encodes CDR1 SGHRS and CDR2 YFSETQ. The CDR3 loop spans 15 amino acids.